This entry concerns a single TCR beta chain. Its antigen is currently unknown. These data originate in a study of T cell responses to AZD1222 COVID-19 vaccine. Study-wide findings and caveats: Donors were mostly white British, more females; clonal diversity possibly underestimated.

CDR1 is KGHDR and CDR2 is SFDVKD in the germline V gene. This CDR3 has 15 residues. V lost 3 bases and J 2 bases, leaving 11 bases between the germline ends. Generated by immunoSEQ multiplex PCR, the TCRdb table keeps only in-frame clones and is missing some. Of 75,000 to 95,000 clones in the sample, 88% are singletons; the top ten hold about a fifth. The rearrangement joins TRBV24-1 to TRBJ2-3, with D possibly being TRBD2 (6 bases). The source material was peripheral blood, sampled on day 0 of AZD1222 vaccination. The sequence was obtained from an adult in good health. CDR3 sequence: CATSDTGDSTDTQYF. DNA for the CDR3: TGTGCCACCAGTGATACTGGGGACTCCACAGATACGCAGTATTTT.